This T cell receptor (beta chain) was obtained from a study of lymphopenia after photon versus proton radiotherapy. The germline gives CDR1 MNHNS, CDR2 SASEGT. V lost 0 bases, J lost 9 bases, and 21 bases lay in between. This CDR3 region has 16 residues. Data came from immunoSEQ multiplex PCR; TCRdb stores just in-frame clones and leaves some out. The sample holds 83,000 or so clones, around four fifths seen once. This chain uses TRBV6-1 with TRBJ2-7, with TRBD1 as a possible D gene (6 bases). This TCR was sampled from a man in his sixties with pancreatic cancer. Sequencing was performed on peripheral blood, taken from a patient treated with proton-based radiotherapy. The CDR3 DNA reads TGTGCCAGCAGTGAAGCGTCGCAGGGGCAAGGATATGCGCAGTACTTC. Its protein is CASSEASQGQGYAQYF.